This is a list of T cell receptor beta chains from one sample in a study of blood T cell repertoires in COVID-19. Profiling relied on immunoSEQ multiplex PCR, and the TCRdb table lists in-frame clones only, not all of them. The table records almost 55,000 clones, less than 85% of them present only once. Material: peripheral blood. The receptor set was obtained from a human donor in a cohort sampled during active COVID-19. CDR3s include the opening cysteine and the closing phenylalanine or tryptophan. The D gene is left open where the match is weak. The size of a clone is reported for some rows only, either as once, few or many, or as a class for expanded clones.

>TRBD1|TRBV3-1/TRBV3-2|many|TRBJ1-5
TGTGCCAGCGGCCGGGACAGCGGGCATCAGCCCCAGCATTTT
CASGRDSGHQPQHF
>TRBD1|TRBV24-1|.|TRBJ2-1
TGTGCCACCAGTGACCGGGACAGAGGCAATGAGCAGTTCTTC
CATSDRDRGNEQFF
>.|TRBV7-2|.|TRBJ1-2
TGTGCCAGCAGCTCGAGAAACTATGGCTACACCTTC
CASSSRNYGYTF
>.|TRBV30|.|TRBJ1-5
TGTGCCTGGAGTGTGAGTAGCAATCAGCCCCAGCATTTT
CAWSVSSNQPQHF
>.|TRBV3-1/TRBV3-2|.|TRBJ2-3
TGTGCCAGCAGCCAGCGTTGGACAGATACGCAGTATTTT
CASSQRWTDTQYF
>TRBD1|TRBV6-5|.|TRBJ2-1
TGTGCCAGCAGCCCAAGAGGGACAGGGGTACGGGAGCAGTTCTTC
CASSPRGTGVREQFF
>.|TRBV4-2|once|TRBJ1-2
TGTGCCAGCAGCCAAGCAACGACCGGGACAAAAACTGGGGGCTACACCTTC
CASSQATTGTKTGGYTF
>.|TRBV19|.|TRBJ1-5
TGTGCCAGTAGTATGGCGGTCAATCAGCCCCAGCATTTT
CASSMAVNQPQHF
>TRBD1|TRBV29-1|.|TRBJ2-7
TGCAGCGTTCGCAGGGGGTCCTACGAGCAGTACTTC
CSVRRGSYEQYF
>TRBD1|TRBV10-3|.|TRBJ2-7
TGTGCCATCAAATTACAGGGGGCGGACTCCTACGAGCAGTACTTC
CAIKLQGADSYEQYF
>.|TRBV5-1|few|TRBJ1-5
TGCGCCAGCAGCGCGGGCCCTGGACAGCCCCAGCATTTT
CASSAGPGQPQHF
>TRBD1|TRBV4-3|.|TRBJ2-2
TGCGCCAGCAGCCAAGGCCGGGACAGGGTCTCTTTTTATAACACCGGGGAGCTGTTTTTT
CASSQGRDRVSFYNTGELFF
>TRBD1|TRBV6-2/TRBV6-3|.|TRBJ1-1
TGTGCCAGCAGTTCGGCAGGGGGTATGAACACTGAAGCTTTCTTT
CASSSAGGMNTEAFF
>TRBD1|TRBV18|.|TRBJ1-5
TGTGCCAGCTCAGCGGGACAGGGCCAGACTAGCAATCAGCCCCAGCATTTT
CASSAGQGQTSNQPQHF
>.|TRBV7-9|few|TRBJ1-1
TGTGCCAGCAGCTTACATTCGGGGAACACTGAAGCTTTCTTT
CASSLHSGNTEAFF
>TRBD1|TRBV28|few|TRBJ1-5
TGTGCCAGCAAACTTCCGACACAGGGGAGGAATCAGCCCCAGCATTTT
CASKLPTQGRNQPQHF